Below, 16 T cell receptor beta chains from the same sample are listed, as sequenced in a study of response to subunit inactivated influenza vaccine. TCRdb analysed the RT-PCR reads with MiXCR anew, one entry per CDR3 protein. The sample lists around 650,000 distinct CDR3 sequences, around 14% seen once, with approximately 10% in the top ten. The sequencing here drew on PBMCs from blood, taken 12 days after vaccination. These receptors were taken from a man between 50 and 59 years old who received an inactivated influenza vaccine.

This clonotype came up many times. The chain joins TRBV5-1 to TRBJ2-2; a weak D match, TRBD2 (6 bases). Trimming removed 5 bases from V and 1 base from J, with 9 bases in between. This CDR3 has 14 residues. The germline V gene has CDR1 SGHRS and CDR2 YFSETQ. The DNA for the CDR3 is TGCGCCAGCAGTCGGCGGGAGAACACCGGGGAGCTGTTTTTT. This translates into CASSRRENTGELFF.

The rearrangement joins TRBV7-9 to TRBJ2-1; 11 nucleotides align to TRBD2. The V gene end was trimmed by 6 bases and the J gene end by 10 bases; junction bases not matched to a gene: 8. Germline loops: CDR1 SEHNR, CDR2 FQNEAQ (reference sequence). There are 14 residues in the CDR3. Here the CDR3 reads CASSKPLAGGEQFF. CDR3 in DNA: TGTGCCAGCAGTAAACCTTTAGCGGGAGGGGAGCAGTTCTTC.

This clonotype was counted a few times. The chain has TRBV6-1 and TRBJ2-7; maybe TRBD1 (5 bases). This CDR3 region has 12 residues. Germline lookup yields CDR1 MNHNS and CDR2 SASEGT. Trimming removed 3 bases from V and 5 bases from J, with 8 bases in between. The CDR3 coding sequence is TGTGCCAGCAGTGAGGTACAGGACGAGCAGTACTTC. It is translated as CASSEVQDEQYF.

This clonotype was counted a few times. The rearrangement uses TRBV20-1 and TRBJ1-4, with 7 bases aligning to TRBD1. With V trimmed by 5 bases and J by 7 bases, 13 bases remained unmatched. The CDR3 is 15 residues long. Germline V gene lookup returns CDR1 DFQATT and CDR2 SNEGSKA (reference sequence). The CDR3 loop is CSAPTATGAGEKLFF. The CDR3 DNA sequence: TGCAGTGCTCCCACCGCCACAGGGGCAGGTGAAAAACTGTTTTTT.

This clonotype appeared many times. The chain joins TRBV7-9 to TRBJ2-1; no firm D call. V dropped 5 bases and J dropped 4 bases, with 12 bases sitting between them. This CDR3 region has 14 residues. Germline lookup yields CDR1 SEHNR and CDR2 FQNEAQ (reference sequence). The CDR3 nucleotides read TGTGCCAGCAGCCTCTACGGGCGTTACAATGAGCAGTTCTTC. Protein: CASSLYGRYNEQFF.

The sample holds many counts of this clonotype. The CDR3 loop is CAIRGGSYNEQFF. CDR3 bases: TGTGCCATCAGAGGTGGGTCCTACAATGAGCAGTTCTTC. The chain combines TRBV10-3 with TRBJ2-1; D unresolved. CDR3 length equals 13 residues. CDR1 ENHRY and CDR2 SYGVKD come from the germline V gene. With 6 bases removed from V and 1 base from J, the gap between germline ends came to 7 bases.

This clonotype was found a few times. The CDR3 DNA reads as TGTGCCATCATGGGGACTAGCCCCGGTAATGAGCAGTTCTTC. Encoded protein: CAIMGTSPGNEQFF. This rearrangement joins TRBV10-3 to TRBJ2-1, with TRBD2 identical over 9 bases. CDR1 ENHRY and CDR2 SYGVKD come from the germline V gene. The CDR3 is 14 residues long. After removal of 7 bases from V and 7 bases from J, the junction contained 8 bases not matched to a gene.

This clonotype was detected a few times. This sequence joins TRBV7-2 and TRBJ2-3; TRBD2 might be the D (5 bases). The V gene lost 5 bases and the J gene lost 3 bases, with 12 bases spanning the gap. Germline CDR1 is SGHTA and CDR2 is FQGNSA. The CDR3 consists of 14 residues. CDR3 residues: CASSMRETTDTQYF. In DNA form, the CDR3 reads TGTGCCAGCAGCATGAGGGAGACGACAGATACGCAGTATTTT.

Only a few counts were recorded for this clonotype. This chain links TRBV6-1 with TRBJ2-4; TRBD2 aligns across 8 bases. Per the germline V gene, CDR1 is MNHNS and CDR2 is SASEGT. CDR3 length: 14 amino acids. Trimming took 5 bases from V and 8 from J; bases not matched to a gene: 8. The chain's CDR3 is CASSPGVSGDIQYF. The CDR3 coding sequence is TGTGCCAGCAGTCCCGGGGTTAGCGGGGACATTCAGTACTTC.

The V and J genes are TRBV18 and TRBJ1-6; weak D call: TRBD1 (5 bases). This CDR3 comprises 15 residues. Trimming cost V 6 bases and J 7 bases, with 16 bases left between them. The germline V gene has CDR1 KGHSH and CDR2 LQKENI. The DNA of the CDR3 is TGTGCCAGCTCGTCCTCTGCGGGGGAGAATTCACCCCTCCACTTT. Protein: CASSSSAGENSPLHF. Together with reference TRBV18 and TRBJ1-6, the CDR3 gives the full variable domain: NAGVMQNPRHLVRRRGQEARLRCSPMKGHSHVYWYRQLPEEGLKFMVYLQKENIIDESGMPKERFSAEFPKEGPSILRIQQVVRGDSAAYFCASSSSAGENSPLHFGNGTRLTVT.

V usage is TRBV7-9 and J usage is TRBJ2-5; 9 bases map to TRBD2. This CDR3 comprises 15 residues. In germline, CDR1 is SEHNR, CDR2 FQNEAQ (reference sequence). V lost 3 bases and J lost 1; bases outside the gene matches: 3. CDR3 nucleotide sequence: TGTGCCAGCAGCTTGTCTAGCGGGATCCAAGAGACCCAGTACTTC. This gives the protein CASSLSSGIQETQYF.

The gene calls are TRBV9 and TRBJ1-3, with D unresolved. Trimming took 0 bases from V and 0 from J, leaving 7 bases between them. This CDR3 has 15 residues. CDR1 is SGDLS, CDR2 YYNGEE, per germline. The CDR3 reads CASSVGGYSGNTIYF. CDR3 nucleotides: TGTGCCAGCAGCGTAGGCGGGTACTCTGGAAACACCATATATTTT.

The genes are TRBV20-1 and TRBJ2-1; D is uncertain. Germline V gene sequence: CDR1 DFQATT, CDR2 SNEGSKA (reference sequence). The V end lost 5 bases, the J end lost 6 bases, and 17 bases lay between the germline ends. The CDR3 spans 14 residues. CDR3 nucleotides: TGCAGTGCTCGGAGCGTCCAAAAGGTCAATGAGCAGTTCTTC. Translation gives CSARSVQKVNEQFF.

The table lists this clonotype with a few counts. This sequence joins TRBV28 and TRBJ2-7; TRBD1 agrees at 9 bases. Per the germline V gene, CDR1 is MDHEN and CDR2 is SYDVKM. The CDR3 has 14 amino acids. V lost 7 bases to trimming and J lost 3 bases; unmatched junction nucleotides: 7. The CDR3, as DNA: TGTGCCAGCACCGCGACAGGGGGAGTCTACGAGCAGTACTTC. This codes for CASTATGGVYEQYF.

This clonotype appeared a few times. The chain uses TRBV5-1 and TRBJ2-1; D is ambiguous. Deletions cut 5 bases from V and 4 bases from J, with 7 bases between. The V gene's germline CDR1 is SGHRS and CDR2 YFSETQ. The CDR3 is made up of 12 amino acids. DNA for the CDR3: TGCGCCAGCAGACAACCTTACAATGAGCAGTTCTTC. As protein: CASRQPYNEQFF.

This clonotype showed up just a few times. V usage is TRBV20-1 and J usage is TRBJ2-3, with D possibly TRBD1 on 6 matching bases. Germline lookup yields CDR1 DFQATT and CDR2 SNEGSKA (reference sequence). V dropped 4 bases and J dropped 0 bases, with 11 bases sitting between them. The CDR3 has 14 residues. The CDR3 DNA reads as TGCAGTGCTACAGGGGTTTCTAGCACAGATACGCAGTATTTT. Translating it yields CSATGVSSTDTQYF.